This is a list of T cell receptor beta chains from one sample in a study of T cell changes during pregnancy in multiple sclerosis. Sequencing was performed with immunoSEQ multiplex PCR; in TCRdb, only in-frame clones are kept and a portion is missing. The sample holds 70,000 to 75,000 clones, 85% to 95% seen once. This sample comprised peripheral blood, obtained before pregnancy. Receptors were obtained from a female donor with multiple sclerosis, enrolled in a pregnancy study. Both conserved end residues are part of each CDR3. The D gene is left open where the match is weak. Some rows have no size entry. The others give once, few or many, or a class for an expanded clone.

size	J	D	V	DNA	CDR3
NA	TRBJ2-3	TRBD2	TRBV6-5	TGTGCCAGCAGCCAGACTGGACTAGCGGATACGCAGTATTTT	CASSQTGLADTQYF
NA	TRBJ2-1	TRBD2	TRBV7-2	TGTGCCAGCAGCCCACTAGCGGGAGCCTCCTACAATGAGCAGTTCTTC	CASSPLAGASYNEQFF
few	TRBJ2-7	NA	TRBV5-1	TGCGCCAGCAGCTTGGAGGGCTGGGAGAGAGACGAGCAGTACTTC	CASSLEGWERDEQYF
NA	TRBJ2-7	TRBD2	TRBV28	TGTGCCAGCAGCGGGGGGGGTATGGTAGCCTACGAGCAGTACTTC	CASSGGGMVAYEQYF
NA	TRBJ1-2	TRBD1	TRBV6-4	TGTGCCAGCAGCTCGGGACAGGGCTATGGCTACACCTTC	CASSSGQGYGYTF
NA	TRBJ1-4	NA	TRBV9	TGTGCCAGCAGCCCGTCCCATCGGACTAATGAAAAACTGTTTTTT	CASSPSHRTNEKLFF
NA	TRBJ2-7	TRBD1	TRBV5-8	TGTGCCAGCAGCGCCCGGACAGGGTCTTACGAGCAGTACTTC	CASSARTGSYEQYF
NA	TRBJ2-7	TRBD2	TRBV6-1	TGTGCCAGCAGTGAATTCGGGCGGGGGGACTCCGGGGTGCAGTACTTC	CASSEFGRGDSGVQYF
NA	TRBJ2-7	NA	TRBV27	TGTGCCAGCAGTTTATCCGCTGGCGGGTACGAGCAGTACTTC	CASSLSAGGYEQYF
NA	TRBJ2-1	TRBD2	TRBV29-1	TGCAGCGTTAGAGTGGGACTAGCGACTAACAATGAGCAGTTCTTC	CSVRVGLATNNEQFF
once	TRBJ2-7	NA	TRBV13	TGTGCCAGCAGCTTCGCGGGAGAGCAGTACTTC	CASSFAGEQYF
NA	TRBJ2-7	NA	TRBV28	TGTGCCAGCAGTTTATCCCAGTACGAGCAGTACTTC	CASSLSQYEQYF
NA	TRBJ1-5	TRBD1	TRBV19	TGTGCCAGTAGTATCGACAGGGCAGGCAATCAGCCCCAGCATTTT	CASSIDRAGNQPQHF
NA	TRBJ2-7	TRBD1	TRBV9	TGTGCCAGCAGCCACCGGGACAGTTCCTACGAGCAGTACTTC	CASSHRDSSYEQYF
NA	TRBJ2-1	TRBD2	TRBV10-3	TGTGCCATCAGTACGACTAGCGGGAGTAACAATGAGCAGTTCTTC	CAISTTSGSNNEQFF
NA	TRBJ2-7	TRBD1	TRBV5-6	TGTGCCAGCAGCTTTTTTGCCGCCCCTGGGACAGTCCTCTACGAGCAGTACTTC	CASSFFAAPGTVLYEQYF
NA	TRBJ2-7	NA	TRBV28	TGTGCCAGCAGTCAAACAGGGAGTTTGTCCTACGAGCAGTACTTC	CASSQTGSLSYEQYF
NA	TRBJ1-1	TRBD1	TRBV5-4	TGTGCCAGCAGCCCCAAAAACAGACAGGGAAAGAACACTGAAGCTTTCTTT	CASSPKNRQGKNTEAFF
NA	TRBJ2-2	NA	TRBV6-5	TGTGCCAGCAGGCGGGAAGGGGCGGACACCGGGGAGCTGTTTTTT	CASRREGADTGELFF
once	TRBJ2-7	NA	TRBV18	TGTGCCAGCTCTGGGGAGGTCGGCTACGAGCAGTACTTC	CASSGEVGYEQYF
NA	TRBJ2-5	TRBD2	TRBV4-1	TGCGCCAGCAGCCAAGCCAGACTAGCGGGAGAAGAGACCCAGTACTTC	CASSQARLAGEETQYF
many	TRBJ2-1	TRBD2	TRBV6-4	TGTGCCAGCAGTGGGACTAGCGGGGCGTACAATGAGCAGTTCTTC	CASSGTSGAYNEQFF
NA	TRBJ2-7	TRBD2	TRBV7-9	TGTGCCAGCAGCCTGACTAGCGGGGAGCAGTACTTC	CASSLTSGEQYF
NA	TRBJ1-2	TRBD1	TRBV10-3	TGTGCCATCAGGGACAGGGGTGGTGGCTACACCTTC	CAIRDRGGGYTF
NA	TRBJ2-2	TRBD2	TRBV7-3	TGTGCCAGCAGCTGGGGACTAGCGGGAGGGCCGGACACCGGGGAGCTGTTTTTT	CASSWGLAGGPDTGELFF
NA	TRBJ2-3	NA	TRBV5-1	TGCGCCAGCAGCTTGGTTGGGACAACTAGCACAGATACGCAGTATTTT	CASSLVGTTSTDTQYF
NA	TRBJ2-3	NA	TRBV7-2	TGTGCCAGCAGCTCCCCTAGCACAGATACGCAGTATTTT	CASSSPSTDTQYF
NA	TRBJ2-7	TRBD2	TRBV9	TGTGCCAGCAGCGTAGATTTAAGCGGGAGCATCTACGAGCAGTACTTC	CASSVDLSGSIYEQYF
NA	TRBJ2-3	TRBD2	TRBV5-4	TGTGCCAGCAGCCCTGGACTAGCGGCAGATACGCAGTATTTT	CASSPGLAADTQYF
NA	TRBJ2-1	NA	TRBV29-1	TGCAGCGTATTAGCCCTCTCCTACAATGAGCAGTTCTTC	CSVLALSYNEQFF
NA	TRBJ1-3	TRBD1	TRBV29-1	TGCAGCGCTGAATGGGGACAGGGGGCTGGAAACACCATATATTTT	CSAEWGQGAGNTIYF
NA	TRBJ2-2	NA	TRBV29-1	TGCAGCGTTGAAACCGGTGGTGTGGCCGGGGAGCTGTTTTTT	CSVETGGVAGELFF
NA	TRBJ2-7	NA	TRBV15	TGTGCCACCAGCAGAGATCCAGGGAATTACGAGCAGTACTTC	CATSRDPGNYEQYF
NA	TRBJ1-3	NA	TRBV18	TGTGCCAGCTCACTCGGAGCGACCGTTGGAAACACCATATATTTT	CASSLGATVGNTIYF
NA	TRBJ2-7	TRBD2	TRBV19	TGTGCCAGTAGTATATTTAGCCCCCTCGGGGGGGAGCAGTACTTC	CASSIFSPLGGEQYF
NA	TRBJ2-7	NA	TRBV11-1	TGTGCCAGCAGCTTAAGCCAGGGGCCCTCCTACGAGCAGTACTTC	CASSLSQGPSYEQYF
NA	TRBJ2-5	NA	TRBV6-1	TGTGCCAGCAGAACCGAACCTAGGGGGACCCAGTACTTC	CASRTEPRGTQYF
NA	TRBJ2-7	NA	TRBV4-2	TGTGCCAGCAGCCAAGGGGGTTCTAGCCCAACCTACGAGCAGTACTTC	CASSQGGSSPTYEQYF
NA	TRBJ2-7	NA	TRBV5-1	TGCGCCAGCAGCTTTCGGGCAGGGGCCCCCTACGAGCAGTACTTC	CASSFRAGAPYEQYF
NA	TRBJ2-3	NA	TRBV19	TGTGCCAGTAGTGTGGACTCAAGCACAGATACGCAGTATTTT	CASSVDSSTDTQYF